A single sample gave rise to the 8 T cell receptor beta chains below, sequenced in a study of OX40 agonist ivuxolimab in advanced cancers. Profiling relied on immunoSEQ multiplex PCR, and the TCRdb table lists in-frame clones only, not all of them. The repertoire holds 80,000 or so clones, with approximately 90% as singletons. This sample comprised CD4+ or CD8+ T cells sorted from blood, obtained in a trial of the OX40 agonist ivuxolimab. Receptor source: an adult with an advanced solid tumor such as melanoma, head and neck, liver or kidney cancer.

The V gene is TRBV7-3, the J gene TRBJ2-5; 16 nucleotides align to TRBD2. Germline V lookup: CDR1 SGHTA, CDR2 FQGTGA. V dropped 5 bases and J dropped 3; count of bases not matched to a gene: 6. CDR3 length equals 17 residues. The CDR3 is CASSLGTSGGAKETQYF. The DNA for the CDR3 is TGTGCCAGCAGCCTAGGGACTAGCGGGGGGGCGAAAGAGACCCAGTACTTC.

V gene TRBV5-8 combines with J gene TRBJ2-7, with D unclear. The CDR3 has 13 amino acids. Trimming stripped 6 bases from V and 4 bases from J, with 14 bases between. Germline-derived CDR1 and CDR2 are SGHTS and YDEGEE. CDR3 residues: CASNLLGPYEQYF. Here the CDR3 DNA reads TGTGCCAGCAACCTACTTGGCCCGTACGAGCAGTACTTC.

This clone was detected a few times. The chain uses TRBV5-8 and TRBJ1-5; no clear D gene. The germline gives CDR1 SGHTS, CDR2 YDEGEE. The V end lost 4 bases, the J end lost 4 bases, and 15 bases lay between the germline ends. The CDR3 spans 15 residues. The DNA for the CDR3 is TGTGCCAGCAGCCCTCCCGCAGGAGGAAATCAGCCCCAGCATTTT. This translates into CASSPPAGGNQPQHF.

The chain joins TRBV9 to TRBJ1-4, with unresolved D. This CDR3 has 14 residues. CDR1 is SGDLS and CDR2 is YYNGEE in the germline V gene. V was pared by 0 bases and J by 6 bases, with 9 bases between. CDR3 DNA sequence: TGTGCCAGCAGCGTAGGACACGGATATGAAAAACTGTTTTTT. Protein product: CASSVGHGYEKLFF.

This clone was seen only once. This sequence joins TRBV7-2 and TRBJ2-1; tentative D call: TRBD2 (5 bases). Trimming removed 4 bases from V and 9 bases from J, with 16 bases in between. There are 14 residues in the CDR3. Germline CDR1 is SGHTA and CDR2 is FQGNSA. The CDR3 region is CASSSTWRASEQFF. DNA of the CDR3: TGTGCCAGCAGCTCAACCTGGCGGGCCAGTGAGCAGTTCTTC.

V usage is TRBV5-4 and J usage is TRBJ2-1; D could derive from TRBD1 or TRBD2 (5 bases each). The CDR3 has 15 amino acids. Per germline, CDR1 SGHNT and CDR2 YYREEE (reference sequence). V dropped 4 bases and J dropped 3 bases, with 14 bases sitting between them. The DNA for the CDR3 is TGTGCCAGCAGCCTGGGGACCCCCTACTACAATGAGCAGTTCTTC. Translating it yields CASSLGTPYYNEQFF.

The rearrangement joins TRBV6-5 to TRBJ2-1; D tentatively fits TRBD1 or TRBD2 (5 bases each). Trimming cost V 4 bases and J 8 bases, with 12 bases left between them. Germline loops: CDR1 MNHEY, CDR2 SVGAGI. The CDR3 consists of 13 residues. The CDR3 reads CASSWGSEDEQFF. CDR3 DNA: TGTGCCAGCAGTTGGGGGTCGGAGGATGAGCAGTTCTTC.

The chain carries TRBV30 and TRBJ2-1; D perhaps matches TRBD2 (5 bases). The CDR3 totals 13 residues. V lost 3 bases and J 5 bases, leaving 11 bases between the germline ends. Germline V gives CDR1 GTSNPN, CDR2 SVGIG (reference sequence). CDR3 DNA sequence: TGTGCCTGGAGCGCCCGGGGAGACAATGAGCAGTTCTTC. Protein: CAWSARGDNEQFF. The full variable domain, its missing parts supplied by reference TRBV30 and TRBJ2-1, is SQTIHQWPATLVQPVGSPLSLECTVEGTSNPNLYWYRQAAGRGLQLLFYSVGIGQISSEVPQNLSASRPQDRQFILSSKKLLLSDSGFYLCAWSARGDNEQFFGPGTRLTVL.